A selection of T cell receptor beta chains follows, all from one sample in a study of blood T cell repertoires in COVID-19. The repertoire was sequenced with immunoSEQ multiplex PCR; TCRdb's copy has only in-frame clones and lacks some. The sample lists around 200,000 clones, 75% to 90% occurring once. Sequences were obtained from PBMCs or T cells enriched from blood (not recorded which). Source of these receptors: a man aged 40-55 years who had recovered from COVID-19. The CDR3 runs from the conserved cysteine through the conserved F or W. D genes are given only for firm matches. The listing skips clone size in some rows; elsewhere it reads once, few, many or a size class.

d_call,j_call,clone_size,v_call,cdr3_nt,cdr3_aa
.,TRBJ1-5,.,TRBV28,TGTGCCAGCGGCGGGGATAGCAATCAGCCCCAGCATTTT,CASGGDSNQPQHF
TRBD1,TRBJ1-1,few,TRBV4-1,TGCGCCAGCAGCCAACCATCCCTGAGACAGGGCGACACTGAAGCTTTCTTT,CASSQPSLRQGDTEAFF
TRBD1,TRBJ2-7,.,TRBV9,TGTGCCAGCACCATTACGACCGGGACAGGCTCCTACGAGCAGTACTTC,CASTITTGTGSYEQYF
.,TRBJ1-1,many,TRBV4-2,TGTGCCAGCAGCTCTACAGAGAACACTGAAGCTTTCTTT,CASSSTENTEAFF
.,TRBJ2-2,.,TRBV24-1,TGTGCCACCAGTGCCAGTTCCGGGGAGCTGTTTTTT,CATSASSGELFF
.,TRBJ1-2,.,TRBV7-2,TGTGCCAGCAGCTTAGGAGGCGGGGTAGCTAACTATGGCTACACCTTC,CASSLGGGVANYGYTF
TRBD2,TRBJ2-1,once,TRBV28,TGTGCCAGCAGTCCGTGGACTAGCGGGCGCTCCCTTTACAATGAGCAGTTCTTC,CASSPWTSGRSLYNEQFF
.,TRBJ2-2,.,TRBV7-9,TGTGCCAGCAGCTGGAAACTAGACACCGGGGAGCTGTTTTTT,CASSWKLDTGELFF
TRBD1,TRBJ2-2,.,TRBV12-3/TRBV12-4,TGTGCCAGCCGACAGGGGGTTCGGGAGCTGTTTTTT,CASRQGVRELFF
TRBD1,TRBJ2-2,.,TRBV13,TGTGCCAGCAGCTCTTGGACAGGGAACACCGGGGAGCTGTTTTTT,CASSSWTGNTGELFF
TRBD1,TRBJ1-1,few,TRBV30,TGTGCCTGGAGTCCTAACAGGGGGCTGAGGACTGAAGCTTTCTTT,CAWSPNRGLRTEAFF
.,TRBJ2-3,.,TRBV3-1/TRBV3-2,TGTGCCAGCAGCCAAGGTTCTGATACGCAGTATTTT,CASSQGSDTQYF
.,TRBJ2-1,.,TRBV19,TGTGCCAGTAGGTCGGGGTATGAGCAGTTCTTC,CASRSGYEQFF
TRBD1,TRBJ1-1,.,TRBV14,TGTGCCAGCAGCCAGGAGACAGGGACCACTGAAGCTTTCTTT,CASSQETGTTEAFF
.,TRBJ2-7,.,TRBV11-2,TGTGCCAGCACACAACAGGGCTACTACGAGCAGTACTTC,CASTQQGYYEQYF
.,TRBJ1-1,.,TRBV2,TGTGCCAGTCTACAGGGTTTTGTTGAAGCTTTCTTT,CASLQGFVEAFF
TRBD1,TRBJ2-3,many,TRBV6-5,TGTGCCAGCAGTTCAGGACAGGGGACGACAGATACGCAGTATTTT,CASSSGQGTTDTQYF
.,TRBJ1-2,.,TRBV6-1,TGTGCCAGCAGTGAAGGGACACCAAACTATGGCTACACCTTC,CASSEGTPNYGYTF
.,TRBJ2-7,.,TRBV28,TGTGCCAGCAGTTTGGGGCGGGGCCCCTACGAGCAGTACTTC,CASSLGRGPYEQYF
.,TRBJ1-1,.,TRBV11-2,TGTGCCAGCAGCTTACATGGGGGCGCATTGGGGGTGAACACTGAAGCTTTCTTT,CASSLHGGALGVNTEAFF
TRBD1,TRBJ1-6,.,TRBV4-1,TGCGCCAGCAGCCAAGGACAGGGAAACAATTCACCCCTCCACTTT,CASSQGQGNNSPLHF
TRBD2,TRBJ2-5,.,TRBV19,TGTGCCAGTAGTTCTGTAGCGGGAGAAGGGCAAGAGACCCAGTACTTC,CASSSVAGEGQETQYF
.,TRBJ1-1,.,TRBV27,TGTGCCAGCAGGAACACCATGAACACTGAAGCTTTCTTT,CASRNTMNTEAFF
.,TRBJ2-7,.,TRBV6-6,TGTGCCAGCAGTTACTCCTCACATAACGACGAGCAGTACTTC,CASSYSSHNDEQYF
.,TRBJ1-2,.,TRBV10-3,TGTGCCATCAGTGAAACAGGGCGGACCAACTATGGCTACACCTTC,CAISETGRTNYGYTF
.,TRBJ2-7,.,TRBV9,TGTGCCAGCAGCGCAGCGGATAGCTCCTACGAGCAGTACTTC,CASSAADSSYEQYF
TRBD2,TRBJ2-7,.,TRBV5-1,TGCGCCAGCAGCTGGGAGGGCTACGAGCAGTACTTC,CASSWEGYEQYF
.,TRBJ1-2,.,TRBV12-3/TRBV12-4,TGTGCCAGCACCCCTACCAGGGGCTATGGCTACACCTTC,CASTPTRGYGYTF
.,TRBJ2-5,.,TRBV3-1/TRBV3-2,TGTGCCAGCAGCCTAAACGATCTAGGAGCTGAGCAGACCCAGTACTTC,CASSLNDLGAEQTQYF
TRBD1,TRBJ1-2,.,TRBV5-1,TGCGCCAGCAGCTTACAACAGGGGGCGTGGGGCTACACCTTC,CASSLQQGAWGYTF
.,TRBJ2-7,.,TRBV7-8,TGTGCCAGCAGCTTCACGGTGGAGCAGTACTTC,CASSFTVEQYF
.,TRBJ2-3,.,TRBV5-1,TGCGCCAGCAGCCTGGACAGTAGCACAGATACGCAGTATTTT,CASSLDSSTDTQYF
TRBD1,TRBJ1-1,.,TRBV10-3,TGTGCCATCAGGGGGACAGGAATGAACACTGAAGCTTTCTTT,CAIRGTGMNTEAFF
.,TRBJ1-2,.,TRBV5-8,TGTGCCAGCAGGAGACAGACTTATGGCTACACCTTC,CASRRQTYGYTF
TRBD1,TRBJ2-1,.,TRBV7-2,TGTGCCAGCAGCGGGGGACAGACGTACAATGAGCAGTTCTTC,CASSGGQTYNEQFF
.,TRBJ1-2,.,TRBV10-3,TGTGCCGCATTACCGCATCAAGAGGACTATGGCTACACCTTC,CAALPHQEDYGYTF
TRBD2,TRBJ2-1,.,TRBV6-5,TGTGCCAGCAGCCCGACTAGCGGGTCCTACAATGAGCAGTTCTTC,CASSPTSGSYNEQFF
.,TRBJ1-3,.,TRBV3-1/TRBV3-2,TGTGCCAGCAGCCAGGGGGACACCAGAAACACCATATATTTT,CASSQGDTRNTIYF
.,TRBJ1-2,.,TRBV7-8,TGTGCCAGCAGCTCTCCAGGGCTCTGGGGCTACACCTTC,CASSSPGLWGYTF
TRBD2,TRBJ2-7,.,TRBV3-1/TRBV3-2,TGTGCCAGCAGCCCCGGGACTAGCGGGAGCGAGCAGTACTTC,CASSPGTSGSEQYF
.,TRBJ1-1,.,TRBV20-1,TGCAGTGCTAGAATGAGGGAAGCTTTCTTT,CSARMREAFF
TRBD2,TRBJ2-1,.,TRBV11-2,TGTGCCAGCAGCCCCCTAGCGGGAGCGGGCAATGAGCAGTTCTTC,CASSPLAGAGNEQFF
TRBD2,TRBJ2-5,once,TRBV15,TGTGCCACCAGCAGAGGATTCCGGACTAGCGGGGGGCAAGAGACCCAGTACTTC,CATSRGFRTSGGQETQYF
.,TRBJ2-7,.,TRBV3-1/TRBV3-2,TGTGCCAGCAGCACCGGGACCTACGAGCAGTACTTC,CASSTGTYEQYF